The T cell receptor beta chain described here comes from a study of blood T cell repertoires in COVID-19. Overall study: From T cells, B-cell-depleted T cells, or PBMCs came the material, which was cDNA or gDNA.

Authors' analysis steps: Reference gene primer amplification yielded estimated nucleated cell counts. TCRdb's table, derived via immunoSEQ multiplex PCR, lists solely in-frame clones and lacks some. V, J and clone size are those of that table, while D and trimming were read from the DNA. Here the sample spans 130,000 to 150,000 clones, about 80% being singletons. Sequencing input: peripheral blood. The clonotype originates from a woman of 80 years or more with acute or convalescent COVID-19.

CDR3 residues: CASSLEQYSSAFF. CDR3 nucleotides: TGTGCCAGCAGCTTAGAACAGTATAGTTCAGCTTTCTTT. The rearrangement joins TRBV7-9 to TRBJ1-1, with D unclear. Germline CDR1 is SEHNR and CDR2 is FQNEAQ (reference sequence). The CDR3 totals 13 residues. V was trimmed by 1 base and J by 10 bases, leaving 13 bases between them.